The clone carrying this T cell receptor (beta chain) was seen just once. Sequencing used immunoSEQ multiplex PCR; TCRdb keeps in-frame clones, though not all of them. The sample yields a few hundred thousand clones, approximately 75% seen once. Trimming left V 3 bases short and J 3 bases short, with 15 bases between. CDR3 length equals 15 residues. From germline, CDR1 is WNHNN and CDR2 SYGVQD (reference sequence). This sample is drawn from a study of blood T cell repertoires in COVID-19. The chain employs TRBV10-1 and TRBJ2-7; D is possibly TRBD1 (6 bases). The specimen was PBMCs or T cells enriched from blood (not recorded which). This TCR came from a man aged 40-49 years who had recovered from COVID-19. The CDR3 coding sequence is TGCGCCAGCAGTGATCAGGCAGGGGCCCTCTACGAGCAGTACTTC. This sequence encodes CASSDQAGALYEQYF.